The present TCR beta chain was sequenced within a study of blood T cell repertoires in COVID-19. Study-level background: Sites across the United States, Italy and Spain contributed samples from acute and convalescent COVID-19.

Living in 25 or so US areas, the participants were between 18 and 89 years of age. Recovered Cohort 3 donors showed two negative PCRs, clearance, or symptom resolution. Per the germline V gene, CDR1 is SGHAT and CDR2 is FQNNGV. J lost 3 bases, V lost 5 bases, and 7 bases had no gene match. The CDR3 length is 15 residues. The protocol was immunoSEQ multiplex PCR, while the TCRdb copy is restricted to in-frame clones and leaves out a portion. The sample has 150,000 to 250,000 clones, about four fifths seen once. The genes are TRBV11-2 and TRBJ2-7, with 10 bases aligning to TRBD1. This clonotype was obtained from a man aged 40-50 years who had recovered from COVID-19. Sequenced input: PBMCs or T cells enriched from blood (not recorded which). This CDR3 reads CASSQTGGPFYEQYF. DNA of the CDR3: TGTGCCAGCAGCCAGACAGGGGGCCCCTTCTACGAGCAGTACTTC.